Shown below are 20 T cell receptor beta chains from a single sample sequenced in a study of blood T cell repertoires in COVID-19. Clones were read by immunoSEQ multiplex PCR, and TCRdb kept only the in-frame ones, dropping some. The sample lists around 88,000 clones; roughly 75% were seen once. Sequencing was done on a sample of peripheral blood. These receptors all stem from a man over 45 who had recovered from COVID-19.

In its sample, this clone was seen a few times. CDR3 residues: CASSLAGVGTQYF. In nucleotides, the CDR3 is TGTGCCAGCAGTTTAGCAGGGGTCGGGACCCAGTACTTC. The chain recombines TRBV27 with TRBJ2-5; perhaps TRBD1 as D (6 bases). The V end was cut by 2 bases, the J end by 7 bases, with 11 bases between. The CDR3 runs 13 residues. Per the germline V gene, CDR1 is MNHEY and CDR2 is SMNVEV (reference sequence).

The rearrangement links TRBV4-1 to TRBJ2-2; 9 positions agree with TRBD2. The CDR3 is 17 residues long. CDR1 and CDR2 (germline): MGHRA, YSYEKL. The junction had 6 bases not matched to a gene; V was cut back by 0 bases and J by 4 bases. CDR3 sequence: CASSQDSAGGVTGELFF. In nucleotides, the CDR3 is TGCGCCAGCAGCCAAGATTCGGCGGGAGGGGTCACCGGGGAGCTGTTTTTT.

V is TRBV6-5 and J is TRBJ1-3, with D uncertain. Trimming took off 4 bases at V and 0 bases at J, with 10 bases between the two ends. Germline CDR1 MNHEY, CDR2 SVGAGI. The CDR3 is 15 amino acids. The chain's CDR3 is CASSSVPGSGNTIYF. Written as DNA, the CDR3 is TGTGCCAGCAGTTCGGTCCCAGGCTCTGGAAACACCATATATTTT.

The chain recombines TRBV24-1 with TRBJ2-1; D may be TRBD2 (6 bases). From germline, CDR1 is KGHDR and CDR2 SFDVKD. This CDR3 is 14 amino acids long. The ends were cut back, 9 bases at V and 3 bases at J, with 14 bases in the middle. The DNA for the CDR3 is TGTGCCACCCTTAGGGCGGGGAACTACAATGAGCAGTTCTTC. Protein: CATLRAGNYNEQFF.

The rearrangement links TRBV5-6 to TRBJ1-2, with D possibly being TRBD1 (5 bases). Germline values: CDR1 SGHDT, CDR2 YYEEEE. CDR3 length equals 15 residues. V shed 2 bases and J shed 3 bases, with 14 bases lying between them. The DNA for the CDR3 is TGTGCCAGCAGCTTACAGGCCGCCGGCTACTATGGCTACACCTTC. It specifies CASSLQAAGYYGYTF.

This sequence joins TRBV19 and TRBJ2-3; 11 nucleotides agree with TRBD2. The CDR3 consists of 15 residues. Germline V gene data show CDR1 as LNHDA and CDR2 as SQIVND (reference sequence). The junction had 4 bases not matched to a gene; V was cut back by 8 bases and J by 0 bases. CDR3 loop: CASSSSGGSTDTQYF. The CDR3, as DNA: TGTGCCAGTTCCTCTAGCGGGGGGAGCACAGATACGCAGTATTTT.

The chain links TRBV5-1 to TRBJ2-7; D is perhaps TRBD2 (5 bases). Looked up from germline, CDR1 is SGHRS and CDR2 is YFSETQ. The CDR3 loop spans 15 amino acids. V was trimmed by 4 bases and J by 3 bases, leaving 17 bases between them. The CDR3 nucleotides read TGCGCCAGCAGCCCGGGGTCGCTGTATTACTACGAGCAGTACTTC. Translated: CASSPGSLYYYEQYF.

The chain couples TRBV29-1 to TRBJ1-1, with TRBD1 identical over 8 bases. Unmatched junction bases numbered 8, after V lost 8 bases and J lost 3 bases. Looked up from germline, CDR1 is SQVTM and CDR2 is ANQGSEA. The CDR3 extends over 13 amino acids. The CDR3 bases are TGCAGCTCCCCCGGGACAGGCTACACTGAAGCTTTCTTT. This gives the protein CSSPGTGYTEAFF.

The rearrangement links TRBV5-1 to TRBJ2-3; a possible D gene is TRBD2 (5 bases). CDR1 SGHRS and CDR2 YFSETQ come from the germline V gene. There are 14 residues in the CDR3. V lost 7 bases and J lost 3, with 15 bases in between. The CDR3 spells CASQNSPGTDTQYF. DNA of the CDR3: TGCGCCAGCCAGAATTCACCGGGGACAGATACGCAGTATTTT.

The chain has TRBV24-1 and TRBJ1-2; D is ambiguous. Germline V lookup: CDR1 KGHDR, CDR2 SFDVKD. The CDR3 runs 13 residues. Trimming left V 9 bases short and J 4 bases short, with 14 bases between. The CDR3 bases are TGTGCCACCGATAGACACCAATCCTATGGCTACACCTTC. This gives the protein CATDRHQSYGYTF.

The chain couples TRBV19 to TRBJ2-2, with 12 bases fitting TRBD2. Trimming cost V 9 bases and J 4 bases; bases outside gene matches: 9. Per germline, CDR1 LNHDA and CDR2 SQIVND (reference sequence). The length of the CDR3 is 16 residues. The CDR3 loop reads CASVAPSGRATGELFF. The CDR3 region has the DNA TGTGCCAGCGTGGCTCCTAGCGGGAGGGCCACCGGGGAGCTGTTTTTT.

This chain joins TRBV6-6 and TRBJ2-7; 11 nucleotides match TRBD1. This CDR3 has 14 amino acids. V lost 7 bases and J lost 4; bases outside the gene matches: 6. Looked up from germline, CDR1 is MNHNY and CDR2 is SVGAGI (reference sequence). CDR3 sequence (DNA): TGTGCCAGCACTCCGGGACAGGGGGGATACGAGCAGTACTTC. Translated, it gives CASTPGQGGYEQYF.

This clone was recorded once. This chain links TRBV7-6 with TRBJ1-4, with D possibly being TRBD1 (5 bases). CDR1 is SGHVS, CDR2 FNYEAQ, per germline. There are 14 residues in the CDR3. V lost 2 bases to trimming and J lost 7 bases, with 11 bases between them. CDR3 sequence reads: CASSLQGIGEKLFF. For the CDR3, the DNA is TGTGCCAGCAGCTTACAGGGTATCGGTGAAAAACTGTTTTTT. The variable domain in full, with the rest retrieved from reference TRBV7-6 and TRBJ1-4, is GAGVSQSPRYKVTKRGQDVALRCDPISGHVSLYWYRQALGQGPEFLTYFNYEAQQDKSGLPNDRFSAERPEGSISTLTIQRTEQRDSAMYRCASSLQGIGEKLFFGSGTQLSVL.

This clone showed up just once. The rearrangement joins TRBV6-1 to TRBJ1-2, with a tentative D call TRBD1 (5 bases). The CDR3 is made up of 15 amino acids. The germline CDR1 and CDR2 sequences are MNHNS and SASEGT. V was clipped by 2 bases and J by 2 bases, with 12 bases between them. The chain's CDR3 is CASSEPLDKNYGYTF. The DNA of the CDR3 is TGTGCCAGCAGTGAACCCTTGGACAAGAACTATGGCTACACCTTC.

V is TRBV6-1 and J is TRBJ1-2; 9 positions match TRBD1. CDR3 length equals 16 residues. V lost 1 base and J lost 6; bases outside the gene matches: 9. CDR1 MNHNS and CDR2 SASEGT come from the germline V gene. CDR3: CASSEDRGHRIDGYTF. CDR3 nucleotides: TGTGCCAGCAGTGAAGACAGGGGGCATCGAATAGATGGCTACACCTTC.

This chain connects TRBV6-5 to TRBJ1-2, with D possibly matching TRBD1 (6 bases). Germline values: CDR1 MNHEY, CDR2 SVGAGI. The CDR3 extends over 15 amino acids. V dropped 4 bases and J dropped 3 bases, with 15 bases sitting between them. The CDR3 is CASSWTVRHYYGYTF. The CDR3 nucleotides read TGTGCCAGCAGTTGGACAGTACGACATTACTATGGCTACACCTTC.

The table lists this clone with a count of one. The J gene is TRBJ2-7, the V gene TRBV3-1 (or the pseudogene TRBV3-2), with a possible D match to TRBD2 (6 bases). Deletions cut 2 bases from V and 1 base from J, with 9 bases between. The germline gives CDR1 LGHDT, CDR2 YNNKEL (reference sequence). This CDR3 has 14 residues. The CDR3 region has the DNA TGTGCCAGCAGCCAATCCGGGAGTTCCTACGAGCAGTACTTC. Translation: CASSQSGSSYEQYF.

The V and J genes are TRBV6-5 and TRBJ2-2; TRBD1 matches at 9 bases. The trim removed 6 bases at V and 7 bases at J, leaving 6 bases unmatched. Germline V gene lookup returns CDR1 MNHEY and CDR2 SVGAGI. This CDR3 has 14 residues. The DNA for the CDR3 is TGTGCCAGCAGATTACAGGGGGCGATCGGGGAGCTGTTTTTT. This encodes CASRLQGAIGELFF.

Here the CDR3 reads CASSLSRGSTDTQYF. The CDR3, as DNA: TGTGCCAGCAGCTTAAGTCGCGGAAGCACAGATACGCAGTATTTT. The V call is TRBV11-2, the J call TRBJ2-3, with D hard to call. The V gene's germline CDR1 is SGHAT and CDR2 FQNNGV. The CDR3 extends over 15 amino acids. Trimming removed 2 bases from V and 0 bases from J, with 9 bases in between.

The V call is TRBV27, the J call TRBJ2-7; D is possibly TRBD1 (5 bases). Germline V lookup: CDR1 MNHEY, CDR2 SMNVEV (reference sequence). V was pared by 4 bases and J by 5 bases, with 15 bases between. CDR3 length equals 14 residues. CDR3 bases: TGTGCCAGCAGTTGGGGCAGGGCTTGGGACGAGCAGTACTTC. Residues: CASSWGRAWDEQYF.